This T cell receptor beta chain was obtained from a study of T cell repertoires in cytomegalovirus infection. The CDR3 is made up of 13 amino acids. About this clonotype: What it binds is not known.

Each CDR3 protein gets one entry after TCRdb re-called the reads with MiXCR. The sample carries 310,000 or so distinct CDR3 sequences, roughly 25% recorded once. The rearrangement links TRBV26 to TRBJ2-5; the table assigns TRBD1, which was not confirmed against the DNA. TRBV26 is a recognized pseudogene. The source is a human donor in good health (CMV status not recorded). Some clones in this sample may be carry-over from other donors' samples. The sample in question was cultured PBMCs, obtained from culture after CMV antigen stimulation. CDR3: CARSFRGKETQYF. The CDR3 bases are TGTGCCCGCAGTTTCCGGGGCAAAGAGACCCAGTACTTC.